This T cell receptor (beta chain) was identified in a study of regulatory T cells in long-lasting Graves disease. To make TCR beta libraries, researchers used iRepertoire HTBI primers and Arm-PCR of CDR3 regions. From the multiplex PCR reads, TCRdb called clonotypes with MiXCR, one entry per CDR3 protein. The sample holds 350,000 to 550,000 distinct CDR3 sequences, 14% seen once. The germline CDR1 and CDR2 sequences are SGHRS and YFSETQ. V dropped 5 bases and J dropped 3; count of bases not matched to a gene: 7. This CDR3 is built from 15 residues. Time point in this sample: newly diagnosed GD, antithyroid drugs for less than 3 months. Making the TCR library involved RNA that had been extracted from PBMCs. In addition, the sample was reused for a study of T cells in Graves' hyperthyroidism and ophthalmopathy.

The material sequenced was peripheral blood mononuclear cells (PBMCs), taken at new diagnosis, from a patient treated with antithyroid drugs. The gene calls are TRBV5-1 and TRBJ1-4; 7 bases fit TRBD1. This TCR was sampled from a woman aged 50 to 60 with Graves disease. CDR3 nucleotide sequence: TGCGCCAGCAGTACAACGACAGGGTCTAATGAAAAACTGTTTTTT. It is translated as CASSTTTGSNEKLFF.